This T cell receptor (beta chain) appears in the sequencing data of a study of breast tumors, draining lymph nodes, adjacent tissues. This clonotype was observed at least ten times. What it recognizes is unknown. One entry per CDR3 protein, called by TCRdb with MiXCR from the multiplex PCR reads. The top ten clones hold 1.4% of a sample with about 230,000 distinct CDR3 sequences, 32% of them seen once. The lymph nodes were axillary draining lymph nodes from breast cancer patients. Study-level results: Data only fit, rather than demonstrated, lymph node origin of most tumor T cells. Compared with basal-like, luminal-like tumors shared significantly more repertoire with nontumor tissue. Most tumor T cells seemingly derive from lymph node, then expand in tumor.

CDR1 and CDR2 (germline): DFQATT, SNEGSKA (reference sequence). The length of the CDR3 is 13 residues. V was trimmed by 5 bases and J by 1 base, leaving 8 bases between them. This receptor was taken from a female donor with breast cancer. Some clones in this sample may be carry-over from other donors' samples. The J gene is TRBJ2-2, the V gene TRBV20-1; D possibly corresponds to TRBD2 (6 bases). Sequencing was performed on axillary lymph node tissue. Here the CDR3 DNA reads TGCAGTGCTGGGGGACTGAACACCGGGGAGCTGTTTTTT. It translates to CSAGGLNTGELFF.